These 20 T cell receptor beta chains came from one sample sequenced in a study of siplizumab effects on memory and regulatory T cells. Libraries were prepared by immunoSEQ multiplex PCR; TCRdb keeps only in-frame clonotypes and omits some of them. The table has around 61,000 clones, about 98% seen once. The sequenced sample consisted of naive CD8+ T cells sorted from blood. The source of these receptors is a human donor in good health.

The CDR3 sequence is CSVDHGTSRDNEQFF. CDR3 coding DNA: TGCAGCGTTGACCACGGGACTAGTCGGGACAATGAGCAGTTCTTC. This chain joins TRBV29-1 and TRBJ2-1, with 8 bases lining up with TRBD2. CDR1 and CDR2 (germline): SQVTM, ANQGSEA. This CDR3 has 15 amino acids. V dropped 3 bases and J dropped 5; count of bases not matched to a gene: 9.

V and J are TRBV19 and TRBJ2-1; no clear D gene. CDR1 is LNHDA and CDR2 is SQIVND in the germline V gene (reference sequence). The CDR3 loop spans 13 amino acids. V gave up 5 bases and J gave up 4 bases, with 9 bases separating them. In DNA, the CDR3 is TGTGCCAGTAGTGTCCGGCAGTACAATGAGCAGTTCTTC. Amino acid sequence: CASSVRQYNEQFF.

V and J are TRBV11-1 and TRBJ2-5, with 9 bases that match TRBD2. V gave up 4 bases and J gave up 5 bases; unmatched junction bases: 20. The CDR3 runs to 19 residues. Germline V gene sequence: CDR1 SGHAT, CDR2 FQDESV (reference sequence). The CDR3, as DNA: TGTGCCAGCAGCTGGGCGGGAGGGCCTTCCAGTGCTTCTGCGGAGACCCAGTACTTC. This codes for CASSWAGGPSSASAETQYF.

As DNA, the CDR3 is TGTGCCAGCAGCGGACACCCCAACTATGGCTACACCTTC. Its translation is CASSGHPNYGYTF. The rearrangement uses TRBV2 and TRBJ1-2; D is possibly TRBD1 (5 bases). CDR1 is SNHLY and CDR2 is FYNNEI in the germline V gene. The germline V and J ends were trimmed by 6 bases and 2 bases, with 10 bases remaining between them. This CDR3 has 13 residues. The full variable domain, with the rest looked up from reference TRBV2 and TRBJ1-2, is EPEVTQTPSHQVTQMGQEVILRCVPISNHLYFYWYRQILGQKVEFLVSFYNNEISEKSEIFDDQFSVERPDGSNFTLKIRSTKLEDSAMYFCASSGHPNYGYTFGSGTRLTVV.

V and J are TRBV11-1 and TRBJ2-1; 7 nucleotides line up with TRBD2. Germline V gene sequence: CDR1 SGHAT, CDR2 FQDESV (reference sequence). The CDR3 extends over 15 amino acids. The V gene end was trimmed by 4 bases and the J gene end by 4 bases; junction bases not matched to a gene: 7. The CDR3 loop is CASSSGSGNYNEQFF. The DNA of the CDR3 is TGTGCCAGCAGCTCAGGAAGCGGGAATTACAATGAGCAGTTCTTC.

This chain uses TRBV12-5 with TRBJ2-5, with 8 bases lining up with TRBD1. The CDR3 contains 13 residues. CDR1 and CDR2 from the germline V gene are LGHNT and FRNRAP. Losses at the gene ends were 6 bases for V and 5 bases for J; bases not matched to a gene: 5. The CDR3 nucleotides read TGTGCTAGTGGCCTCACAGGGGGGGAGACCCAGTACTTC. It is translated as CASGLTGGETQYF.

The rearrangement joins TRBV30 to TRBJ2-7; 9 nucleotides line up with TRBD2. This CDR3 comprises 13 residues. Germline assignment: CDR1 GTSNPN and CDR2 SVGIG (reference sequence). V was pared by 2 bases and J by 6 bases, with 5 bases of the junction left unmatched. CDR3 protein: CAWSRREGREQYF. The CDR3 region has the DNA TGTGCCTGGAGTCGGCGGGAGGGCCGCGAGCAGTACTTC.

The chain is built from TRBV19 and TRBJ2-3, with TRBD2 matching over 9 bases. The CDR3 runs 18 residues. V lost 6 bases, J lost 4 bases, and 17 bases stayed unmatched. The germline CDR1 and CDR2 sequences are LNHDA and SQIVND (reference sequence). CDR3 protein: CASSSRVAGEMGADTQYF. In DNA, the CDR3 is TGTGCCAGTAGCAGCAGAGTAGCGGGAGAGATGGGCGCAGATACGCAGTATTTT.

The chain has TRBV25-1 and TRBJ1-1; D is perhaps TRBD1 (6 bases). V dropped 4 bases and J dropped 1 base, with 13 bases sitting between them. The CDR3 is 15 residues long. Germline V gene lookup returns CDR1 MGHDK and CDR2 SYGVNS. CDR3 DNA sequence: TGTGCCAGCAGTGCGCCGGGACAAAAGAACACTGAAGCTTTCTTT. Translated, it gives CASSAPGQKNTEAFF.

The gene calls are TRBV9 and TRBJ1-1, with D possibly TRBD1 on 6 matching bases. The CDR3 runs 13 residues. Trimming stripped 3 bases from V and 6 bases from J, with 12 bases between. Germline CDR1 is SGDLS and CDR2 is YYNGEE. In DNA, the CDR3 is TGTGCCAGCAGCGGCTACCAGGGGTCTGAAGCTTTCTTT. This translates into CASSGYQGSEAFF.

V is TRBV14 and J is TRBJ1-1; D gene unclear. CDR1 and CDR2 from the germline V gene are SGHDN and FVKESK. V lost 0 bases and J 11 bases, leaving 16 bases between the germline ends. This CDR3 region has 14 residues. The CDR3 coding sequence is TGTGCCAGCAGCCAAGATCTTGACCAGGCGGGGGCTTTCTTT. Its translation: CASSQDLDQAGAFF. The full variable domain, rest sourced from reference TRBV14 and TRBJ1-1, is EAGVTQFPSHSVIEKGQTVTLRCDPISGHDNLYWYRRVMGKEIKFLLHFVKESKQDESGMPNNRFLAERTGGTYSTLKVQPAELEDSGVYFCASSQDLDQAGAFFGQGTRLTVV.

The chain carries TRBV29-1 and TRBJ1-2, with D possibly being TRBD1 (5 bases). Germline V CDR1 and CDR2: SQVTM, ANQGSEA. Trimming cost V 6 bases and J 4 bases, with 15 bases left between them. The CDR3 covers 13 residues. The CDR3 region is CSVPGRSSYGYTF. The CDR3 region has the DNA TGCAGCGTCCCGGGACGTTCGAGCTATGGCTACACCTTC.

The chain links TRBV14 to TRBJ2-3; possibly TRBD1 or TRBD2 for D (5 bases each). The CDR3 has 15 amino acids. Between the trimmed V and J ends, which lost 1 base and 1 base, there was a span of 9 bases. Germline values: CDR1 SGHDN, CDR2 FVKESK. As DNA, the CDR3 is TGTGCCAGCAGCCAAGTTTTGGGGGGCACAGATACGCAGTATTTT. It codes for CASSQVLGGTDTQYF.

This chain's CDR3 is CASSGVIGRVDNEQFF. CDR3 bases: TGTGCCAGCAGCGGCGTAATAGGGAGGGTAGACAATGAGCAGTTCTTC. The rearrangement links TRBV2 to TRBJ2-1; TRBD2 agrees at 7 bases. The CDR3 extends over 16 amino acids. V lost 6 bases to trimming and J lost 5 bases; unmatched junction nucleotides: 13. Germline CDR1 is SNHLY and CDR2 is FYNNEI.

V gene TRBV7-3 combines with J gene TRBJ1-1; D is unclear. Germline V lookup: CDR1 SGHTA, CDR2 FQGTGA. The V end was cut by 9 bases, the J end by 1 base, with 12 bases between. The CDR3 has 13 amino acids. The CDR3 region has the DNA TGTGCCAGTTCAATGGACCCGAACACTGAAGCTTTCTTT. Amino acid sequence: CASSMDPNTEAFF.

The chain has TRBV5-6 and TRBJ1-1; D possibly corresponds to TRBD1 (5 bases). V shed 2 bases and J shed 5 bases, with 7 bases lying between them. CDR1 is SGHDT and CDR2 is YYEEEE in the germline V gene. The CDR3 spans 12 residues. The CDR3: CASSLRGTEAFF. CDR3 bases: TGTGCCAGCAGCTTACGGGGGACTGAAGCTTTCTTT.

This clone was seen only once. The chain recombines TRBV5-6 with TRBJ1-3; no definite D call. Germline V gives CDR1 SGHDT, CDR2 YYEEEE. The V end was cut by 0 bases, the J end by 4 bases, with 8 bases between. The CDR3 totals 14 residues. The CDR3 DNA reads as TGTGCCAGCAGCTTGGCCCGGGTCGGAAACACCATATATTTT. Translating it yields CASSLARVGNTIYF.

The chain couples TRBV7-9 to TRBJ2-3; D remains ambiguous. Looked up from germline, CDR1 is SEHNR and CDR2 is FQNEAQ (reference sequence). The CDR3 contains 14 residues. Trimming stripped 3 bases from V and 6 bases from J, with 13 bases between. CDR3 sequence (DNA): TGTGCCAGCAGCTTTTCAGCCCAGTGGGATACGCAGTATTTT. Protein sequence: CASSFSAQWDTQYF.

This chain links TRBV7-6 with TRBJ2-1; a possible D gene is TRBD2 (5 bases). The CDR3 totals 18 residues. CDR1 is SGHVS, CDR2 FNYEAQ, per germline. Between the trimmed V and J ends, which lost 1 base and 8 bases, there was a span of 24 bases. This CDR3 reads CASSLGIVMGDSTDEQFF. For the CDR3, the DNA is TGTGCCAGCAGCTTAGGAATCGTGATGGGAGATAGTACCGATGAGCAGTTCTTC.

As DNA, the CDR3 is TGTGCCAGCAGTGAAGTAAGTGCCTACAATGAGCAGTTCTTC. It yields the protein CASSEVSAYNEQFF. This chain connects TRBV6-1 to TRBJ2-1; D unresolved. The CDR3 is 14 amino acids. Per germline, CDR1 MNHNS and CDR2 SASEGT. V was pared by 1 base and J by 2 bases, with 6 bases between.